This T cell receptor (beta chain) was found in a study of shared clonotypes between healthy human individuals. Method: immunoSEQ multiplex PCR; TCRdb's copy keeps in-frame clones and lacks some. The sample shows 2.5 million or so clones, 90% to 95% of them seen only once. Turning to this clone: What it recognizes is unknown.

Negatively enriched CD4+ T cells were divided by CD45RA into naive and memory. Study outcomes and limitations: Rarefaction revealed incomplete sorted-subset sequencing despite large depth. Clonotype sharing across several donors was observed for around 5% of naive CD4 clonotypes.

Per germline, CDR1 SGHRS and CDR2 YFSETQ. CDR3 length equals 15 residues. Unmatched junction bases numbered 5, after V lost 0 bases and J lost 8 bases. This receptor was obtained from a man younger than 30 in good health. Source material: naive CD4+ T cells sorted from blood. Subset here: CD45RA+ positively selected. V is TRBV5-1 and J is TRBJ2-1, with 10 bases lining up with TRBD2. The CDR3 is CASSLALAGVHEQFF. CDR3 nucleotides: TGCGCCAGCAGCTTGGCGCTAGCGGGGGTCCATGAGCAGTTCTTC.